This T cell receptor beta chain was identified in a study of shared clonotypes between healthy human individuals (TCRdb year 2020). Regarding the research as a whole: A couple of women and three men aged 18 to 49 years were included in the cohort. Leukapheresis yielded between about 0.94 and 9.5 billion PBMCs per donor. Different laboratories and diverse techniques were used to prepare libraries and sequence TCR repertoires, to increase sequencing depth and limit assay-specific biases. Per donor, three plates each were used for CD4 naive and CD4 memory, two for CD8 naive, and one for CD8 memory. The study deeply sequenced blood TCR repertoires of five healthy adults to estimate repertoire size and the extent of clonotype sharing between individuals.

The donors were healthy, HIV-negative adults with no recently reported acute infections or vaccinations. Only Caucasian adults living in Nashville, Tennessee, USA were represented among the donors. Magnetic negative selection was used to enrich CD4+ T cells, after which naive cells were positively selected on CD45RA and the negative fraction became the memory subset. Blood was obtained by leukapheresis, after which PBMCs were separated by Ficoll-Histopaque density gradient centrifugation and cryopreserved in liquid nitrogen vapor phase. Purity and quantity of every magnetically sorted T cell population were checked by analytical flow cytometry. Genomic DNA was isolated from each sorted fraction and quantified by UV absorbance on a Nanodrop 2000c. This clone came up once. Its antigen specificity is not known. The input lacks base qualities; no much larger clone sits a single base away. Here is what the overall study found, with its caveats: Rarefaction of sorted-subset datasets indicated incomplete sequencing despite the large sequencing depth. The genetic and exposure-history diversity represented was limited by the small number of donors. Sharing across a handful of donors was observed for 4.5% to 6.5% of naive CD4, 3% to 4% of naive CD8, roughly 2.4% of memory CD4, and over 0.3% of memory CD8 clonotypes. Naive subsets generally had larger estimated clonotype richness than memory subsets. Only blood was sampled, and tissue TCR repertoires likely differ from those in blood. Higher generation probabilities were observed for clonotypes shared by all four sorted-subset donors than for non-shared clonotypes. Pairwise subsampling led to the expectation that sequencing depth would affect the degree of clonotype sharing among donors.

Using the deep immunoSEQ assay, TCR CDR3 regions were amplified from genomic DNA by multiplex PCR. Genomic DNA extracted from each cell subset was distributed evenly over all wells of several immunoSEQ 96-well plates, and each plate served as one replicate. For sorted subsets, each replicate PCR was loaded with around 220 ng genomic DNA, equivalent to 32,000 or so T cell genomes. The purified libraries were quantified using a Qubit 3.0 fluorometer, sized with a Bioanalyzer 2100, and then quantified again using the KAPA Library Quantification kit. Every immunoSEQ 96-well plate was sequenced on a dedicated single-read 150-cycle Illumina NextSeq 550 flow cell. For the original study's pipeline: Because only junctional sequences without quality scores were contained in the immunoSEQ output, filtering matching that applied to full-length reads could not be performed. To assign V/J genes and CDR3, sequences were annotated against IMGT germline references using PyIR, a Python wrapper for IgBLAST v1.9. Any read was removed if the V/J assignment was weak (E-value above 1e-6), the CDR3 was missing, or the read contained stop codons, out-of-frame junctions, or ambiguous translated residues. V3J clonotypes were defined as sequences sharing the same inferred V gene, J gene, and CDR3 amino acid sequence. The percentage overlap between two repertoires was calculated by dividing the number of shared unique clonotypes by the size of the smaller repertoire. Three approaches were used to assess repertoire richness: RTK rarefaction, the Chao1 estimator, and Recon v2.1 estimates of unobserved clonotypes. OLGA was used to compute generation probabilities for all TCRbeta clonotypes that the gDNA method yielded from a handful of donors. TCRdb mirrors the immuneACCESS table, restricted to in-frame sequences. Some clones are absent from its copies; in checked studies, under half trace to an unresolved V gene, and the reason for the others is unknown. The V and J calls and clone size were taken over from that table, and D and trimming were inferred from the DNA. The sample data list about 1 million clones, and about three quarters of these were observed just once. The top ten hold approximately 1.5% of the sample.

The germline ends are 10 bases apart after V is trimmed by 5 bases and J by 2 bases. Reading the germline V gene gives CDR1 SGHTA and CDR2 FQGNSA. Inclusive of the bounding cysteine and phenylalanine, the CDR3 is 14 residues long. CDR3 DNA only is kept here, 42 bases in frame from base 1. The sample was memory CD4+ T cells sorted from blood. Per the publication, the cell subset or site label means: CD45RA-negative fraction. The chain is assembled from TRBV7-2 and TRBJ2-1; possibly the D gene is TRBD2, per 6 matching bases. This receptor was taken from a man younger than 35 in good health. The CDR3 reads CASSNGEAYNEQFF. DNA sequence: TGTGCCAGCAGCAATGGGGAGGCCTACAATGAGCAGTTCTTC.